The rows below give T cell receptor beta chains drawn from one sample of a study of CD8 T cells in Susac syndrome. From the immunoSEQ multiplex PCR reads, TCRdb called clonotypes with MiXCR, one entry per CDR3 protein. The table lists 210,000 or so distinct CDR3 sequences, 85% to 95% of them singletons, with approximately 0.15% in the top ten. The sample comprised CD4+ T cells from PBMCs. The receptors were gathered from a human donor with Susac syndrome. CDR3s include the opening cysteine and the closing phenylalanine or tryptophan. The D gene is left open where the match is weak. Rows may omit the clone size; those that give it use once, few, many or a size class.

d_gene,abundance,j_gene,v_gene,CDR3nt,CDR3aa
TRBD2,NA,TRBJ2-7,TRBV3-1,TGTGCCAGCAGCCCCCAGCGGGCTAGCGGTCTCTACGAGCAGTACTTC,CASSPQRASGLYEQYF
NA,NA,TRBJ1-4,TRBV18,TGTGCCAGCTCACCTCAAGAAAAACTGTTTTTT,CASSPQEKLFF
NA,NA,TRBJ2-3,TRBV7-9,TGTGCCAGCAGCTTAGCCTCGACAGGCTCAAGGACAGATACGCAGTATTTT,CASSLASTGSRTDTQYF
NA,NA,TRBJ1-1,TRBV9,TGTGCCAGCAGCCCCGGTCAGCGGCAGGGACGGGGAGCTTTCTTT,CASSPGQRQGRGAFF
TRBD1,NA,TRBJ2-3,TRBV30,TGTGCCTGGAGCAGCGGGACAGGGGCCACAGATACGCAGTATTTT,CAWSSGTGATDTQYF
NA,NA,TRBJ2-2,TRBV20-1,TGCAGTGCCACCTACAGAGCGAACACCGGGGAGCTGTTTTTT,CSATYRANTGELFF
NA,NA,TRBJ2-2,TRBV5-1,TGCGCCAGCAGTGATAACATGGTGACCGGGGAGCTGTTTTTT,CASSDNMVTGELFF
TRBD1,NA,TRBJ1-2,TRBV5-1,TGCGCCAGCAGCTTGGCGGGACAGGGGATCTATGGCTACACCTTC,CASSLAGQGIYGYTF
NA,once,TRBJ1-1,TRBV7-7,TGTGCTAGCAGCGTCATGGAGGACACTGAAGCTTTCTTT,CASSVMEDTEAFF
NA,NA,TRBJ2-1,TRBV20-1,TGCAGTGCTAGATGGGCTAGGGGCCTCAATGAGCAGTTCTTC,CSARWARGLNEQFF
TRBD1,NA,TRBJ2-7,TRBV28,TGTGCCAGCAGCCTGACAGGGAACGAGCAGTACTTC,CASSLTGNEQYF
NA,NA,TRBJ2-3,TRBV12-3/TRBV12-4,TGTGCCAGCAGTTTGGACCTTCCAGATACGCAGTATTTT,CASSLDLPDTQYF
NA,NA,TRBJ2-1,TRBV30,TGTGCCTGGAGTGTATCAGCTAATGAGCAGTTCTTC,CAWSVSANEQFF
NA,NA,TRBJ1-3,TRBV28,TGTGCCAGCAGTCCCTTAGGGGGTAGAAACACCATATATTTT,CASSPLGGRNTIYF
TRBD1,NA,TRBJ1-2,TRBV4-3,TGCGCCAGCAGCCAAGTGAGGACAGGGGACGCCTATGGCTACACCTTC,CASSQVRTGDAYGYTF
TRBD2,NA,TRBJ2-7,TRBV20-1,TGCAGTGCTAGAGAGCCGGGGGGAATCTACGAGCAGTACTTC,CSAREPGGIYEQYF
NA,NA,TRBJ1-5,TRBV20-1,TGCAGTGCCCGAACGGGGGCAGACTATCAGCCCCAGCATTTT,CSARTGADYQPQHF